This T cell receptor beta chain was recorded in a study of siplizumab effects on memory and regulatory T cells. The study, taken as a whole, reports: Naive-or-memory phenotypes were unassignable for roughly 80-96% of proliferating CD4+ or CD8+ clones. Proliferating Tregs from siplizumab cultures lacked functional confirmation of suppression. Siplizumab brought about a significant reduction in alloreactive sequences traceable to unstimulated CD4+ memory cells.

This clone turned up a few times. Antigen unknown. The ends were cut back, 5 bases at V and 7 bases at J, with 18 bases in the middle. This CDR3 is 15 amino acids long. Germline CDR1 reads SGHVS; CDR2 reads FNYEAQ. Data came from immunoSEQ multiplex PCR; TCRdb stores just in-frame clones and leaves some out. In the table there are around 87,000 clones, 80% to 90% of which are singletons. This sequence originates from a human donor in good health. The material sequenced was CD4+ T cells sorted from blood. The chain carries TRBV7-6 and TRBJ2-1; TRBD1 is a possible D gene (5 bases). In nucleotides, the CDR3 is TGTGCCAGCAGCCCCGCAGGGCGGATGAGAAATGAGCAGTTCTTC. It encodes CASSPAGRMRNEQFF.